The 28 T cell receptor beta chains in this list originate from one sample, sequenced in a study of shared clonotypes between healthy human individuals. The naive CD8 population came from CD45RO-negative cells selected for CCR7, without terminally differentiated effector memory CD45RA+ cells. Generated by immunoSEQ multiplex PCR, the TCRdb table keeps only in-frame clones and is missing some. The sample contains approximately 810,000 clones, approximately 92% of which appear only once. Sequenced input: naive CD8+ T cells sorted from blood. Receptors were obtained from a man between 25 and 39 years old in good health.

The chain combines TRBV27 with TRBJ1-2; 10 bases are shared with TRBD1. CDR3 length: 13 residues. The ends lost 5 bases at V and 7 bases at J; junction bases unmatched: 4. Germline CDR1 MNHEY, CDR2 SMNVEV (reference sequence). CDR3 amino acids: CASSLGQGGGYTF. Here the CDR3 DNA reads TGTGCCAGCAGTCTCGGACAGGGGGGTGGCTACACCTTC.

The gene calls are TRBV27 and TRBJ2-7, with 9 bases lining up with TRBD2. The CDR3 is 16 amino acids. Germline V lookup: CDR1 MNHEY, CDR2 SMNVEV (reference sequence). The V and J ends lost 5 bases and 0 bases, in that order; junction bases with no gene match: 8. The CDR3 DNA sequence: TGTGCCAGCAGTGCCAGCGGGAGGATCGGCTCCTACGAGCAGTACTTC. This codes for CASSASGRIGSYEQYF.

J is TRBJ2-5 and V is TRBV19, with D unresolved. Germline loops: CDR1 LNHDA, CDR2 SQIVND (reference sequence). The CDR3 runs 13 residues. Trimming stripped 3 bases from V and 4 bases from J, with 9 bases between. In DNA, the CDR3 is TGTGCCAGTAGTATCTACCCTGGAGAGACCCAGTACTTC. As protein: CASSIYPGETQYF.

The rearrangement links TRBV27 to TRBJ2-4, with 11 nucleotides matching TRBD2. Trimming at V came to 4 bases and at J to 0 bases, leaving 11 bases not matched to a gene. CDR1 is MNHEY, CDR2 SMNVEV, per germline (reference sequence). The CDR3 covers 19 residues. The CDR3 sequence is CASSSLRTSGSLAKNIQYF. The CDR3 coding sequence is TGTGCCAGCAGTTCCCTCCGGACTAGCGGGTCTCTAGCCAAAAACATTCAGTACTTC.

Worth noting for this clone: Other DNA sequences within the sample encode an identical CDR3. The V call is TRBV29-1, the J call TRBJ2-1; TRBD1 is a possible D gene (6 bases). In germline, CDR1 is SQVTM, CDR2 ANQGSEA. Trimming pared 3 bases from V and 6 bases from J, leaving 6 bases between. The CDR3 totals 11 residues. In nucleotides, the CDR3 is TGCAGCGTTGACAGGGGCAATGAGCAGTTCTTC. Amino acids: CSVDRGNEQFF.

The V and J genes are TRBV11-2 and TRBJ2-2, with 13 bases aligning to TRBD2. The V segment lost 5 bases and the J segment 5 bases; nucleotides outside the gene matches: 5. Germline lookup yields CDR1 SGHAT and CDR2 FQNNGV. The CDR3 spans 16 residues. The CDR3 DNA reads TGTGCCAGCAGCCGGACTAGCGGGAGAAGAACCGGGGAGCTGTTTTTT. Residues: CASSRTSGRRTGELFF.

The chain joins TRBV29-1 to TRBJ1-2, with no clear D. This CDR3 has 10 residues. CDR1 is SQVTM and CDR2 is ANQGSEA in the germline V gene. With 1 base removed from V and 6 bases from J, the gap between germline ends came to 3 bases. The CDR3 DNA is TGCAGCGTTGAAGGGGATGGCTACACCTTC. Encoded protein: CSVEGDGYTF.

This chain links TRBV7-9 with TRBJ2-7, with D perhaps TRBD1 or TRBD2 (5 bases each). The CDR3 spans 14 residues. V was trimmed by 3 bases and J by 5 bases, leaving 14 bases between them. The germline CDR1 and CDR2 sequences are SEHNR and FQNEAQ (reference sequence). The CDR3 is CASSFRDGVHEQYF. CDR3 DNA sequence: TGTGCCAGCAGCTTCCGGGACGGGGTCCACGAGCAGTACTTC.

This chain connects TRBV29-1 to TRBJ1-4, with D hard to call. This CDR3 has 12 amino acids. V gave up 7 bases and J gave up 12 bases, with 18 bases separating them. Germline lookup yields CDR1 SQVTM and CDR2 ANQGSEA. The chain's CDR3 is CSALGRLDELFF. CDR3 nucleotide sequence: TGCAGCGCCCTCGGACGGCTTGACGAACTGTTTTTT.

The chain links TRBV28 to TRBJ1-1, with 7 bases aligning to TRBD1. J lost 3 bases, V lost 6 bases, and 7 bases had no gene match. The CDR3 totals 14 residues. Germline lookup yields CDR1 MDHEN and CDR2 SYDVKM. CDR3 in DNA: TGTGCCAGCAGGGACGACAGGGAGTACACTGAAGCTTTCTTT. Translation gives CASRDDREYTEAFF.

V gene TRBV9 combines with J gene TRBJ2-2, with unresolved D. CDR1 and CDR2 (germline): SGDLS, YYNGEE. V lost 7 bases and J lost 3, with 10 bases in between. This CDR3 is 13 amino acids long. CDR3 region: CASQAGYTGELFF. CDR3 nucleotide sequence: TGTGCCAGCCAAGCCGGGTACACCGGGGAGCTGTTTTTT.

The chain is built from TRBV28 and TRBJ2-3; 10 positions match TRBD1. This CDR3 has 17 amino acids. Germline assignment: CDR1 MDHEN and CDR2 SYDVKM. Trimming removed 7 bases from V and 4 bases from J; junction bases left unmatched: 14. CDR3 protein: CASNPNRDRGVADTQYF. DNA of the CDR3: TGTGCCAGCAACCCGAACCGGGACAGGGGTGTAGCAGATACGCAGTATTTT.

V and J are TRBV23-1 and TRBJ1-5; D remains ambiguous. TRBV23-1 is treated as an ORF (open reading frame) with a function not yet certain. CDR3 length equals 19 residues. Trimming took 0 bases from V and 2 from J, leaving 20 bases between them. The DNA for the CDR3 is TGCGCCAGCAGTCAATCGGAGTTACAGAGATTATCAGGCAATCAGCCCCAGCATTTT. Amino acids: CASSQSELQRLSGNQPQHF.

This clone was seen just once. The CDR3 DNA follows: TGTGCCAGCAGCTTAAGGGATGGGCCTGTAGAGACCCAGTACTTC. It yields the protein CASSLRDGPVETQYF. The genes are TRBV7-9 and TRBJ2-5, with unresolved D. Germline CDR1 reads SEHNR; CDR2 reads FQNEAQ (reference sequence). V lost 2 bases and J lost 4, with 14 bases in between. The CDR3 has 15 residues.

This clone has just one count. The chain couples TRBV7-2 to TRBJ2-5; TRBD1 matches at 8 bases. V gave up 5 bases and J gave up 1 base; unmatched junction bases: 3. The CDR3 has 14 amino acids. The germline V gene has CDR1 SGHTA and CDR2 FQGNSA. The CDR3 loop reads CASSPDRVQETQYF. In nucleotides, the CDR3 is TGTGCCAGCAGCCCGGACAGGGTCCAAGAGACCCAGTACTTC.

The J gene is TRBJ2-5, the V gene TRBV12-2; whether TRBD2, the table's D call, matches the DNA was not checked. TRBV12-2 is described as a pseudogene. The CDR3 is 14 amino acids. CDR3 coding DNA: TGTGCAAGTCGGGTTACTAGCGGACAAGAGACCCAGTACTTC. Encoded protein: CASRVTSGQETQYF.

The V call is TRBV4-3, the J call TRBJ2-1; D may correspond to TRBD1 or TRBD2 (6 bases each). V lost 5 bases, J lost 9 bases, and 17 bases lay in between. Germline CDR1 and CDR2: LGHNA and YSLEER. The CDR3 runs 14 residues. The CDR3 DNA follows: TGCGCCAGCAGCATCGGGGGCAGGGGAGGTGAGCAGTTCTTC. It codes for CASSIGGRGGEQFF.

This clone was recorded once. This sequence joins TRBV28 and TRBJ2-7; D is unclear. Germline CDR1 is MDHEN and CDR2 is SYDVKM. V lost 1 base and J lost 2, with 9 bases in between. The CDR3 has 14 residues. This CDR3 is CASSLSQGPYEQYF. In nucleotides, the CDR3 is TGTGCCAGCAGTTTATCGCAAGGCCCCTACGAGCAGTACTTC.

This chain uses TRBV7-6 with TRBJ2-3; D unresolved. CDR1 and CDR2 from the germline V gene are SGHVS and FNYEAQ. The V end was cut by 1 base, the J end by 4 bases, with 9 bases between. The CDR3 sequence is 14 residues long. The CDR3 region has the DNA TGTGCCAGCAGCTTAGAGCCAGCGCCAGATACGCAGTATTTT. As protein: CASSLEPAPDTQYF.

The chain couples TRBV9 to TRBJ2-3; TRBD2 agrees at 7 bases. Germline lookup yields CDR1 SGDLS and CDR2 YYNGEE. Unmatched junction bases numbered 11, after V lost 4 bases and J lost 3 bases. The CDR3 is 16 amino acids. This chain's CDR3 is CASSPRAGAGTDTQYF. The CDR3 DNA reads as TGTGCCAGCAGCCCGCGTGCGGGAGCGGGGACAGATACGCAGTATTTT.

This clone was counted a few times. The rearrangement links TRBV9 to TRBJ2-2; TRBD2 is a possible D gene (5 bases). The CDR3 extends over 13 amino acids. Trimming removed 3 bases from V and 6 bases from J, with 9 bases in between. Germline V lookup: CDR1 SGDLS, CDR2 YYNGEE. The CDR3 is CASSAPGSGELFF. CDR3 nucleotides: TGTGCCAGCAGCGCACCGGGATCCGGGGAGCTGTTTTTT.

The V and J genes are TRBV7-2 and TRBJ2-1; possible D gene TRBD2, 6 bases. Germline V gene data show CDR1 as SGHTA and CDR2 as FQGNSA. This CDR3 is 16 amino acids long. Deletions cut 1 base from V and 4 bases from J, with 14 bases between. The CDR3 region is CASSLGRGFRYNEQFF. CDR3 nucleotide sequence: TGTGCCAGCAGCTTAGGGAGGGGCTTTCGTTACAATGAGCAGTTCTTC.

The genes are TRBV11-2 and TRBJ1-5; no clear D. Trimming stripped 1 base from V and 0 bases from J, with 13 bases between. The CDR3 spans 17 residues. CDR1 and CDR2 (germline): SGHAT, FQNNGV. The CDR3 loop is CASSLAEAGYSNQPQHF. In DNA form, the CDR3 reads TGTGCCAGCAGCTTAGCTGAGGCGGGTTATAGCAATCAGCCCCAGCATTTT.

In this sample, this clone turned up once. This sequence joins TRBV28 and TRBJ1-5, with D perhaps TRBD1 (6 bases). Between the trimmed V and J ends, which lost 9 bases and 7 bases, there was a span of 19 bases. The CDR3 sequence is 14 residues long. Germline values: CDR1 MDHEN, CDR2 SYDVKM. CDR3 bases: TGTGCCAGTCAGCAGGGGAATTTAGGACAGCCCCAGCATTTT. It codes for CASQQGNLGQPQHF.

As concerns this clone: Other DNA sequences within the sample encode an identical CDR3. This chain uses TRBV5-1 with TRBJ2-7, with 7 bases aligning to TRBD2. The CDR3 extends over 14 amino acids. Germline V lookup: CDR1 SGHRS, CDR2 YFSETQ. J gave up 1 base and V 0 bases, and 1 base lay outside the gene matches. The CDR3 region is CASSLAGGSYEQYF. The CDR3 coding sequence is TGCGCCAGCAGCTTGGCCGGGGGGTCCTACGAGCAGTACTTC.

This chain links TRBV7-2 with TRBJ2-1; 8 nucleotides align to TRBD2. The CDR3 runs to 17 residues. Germline V gene sequence: CDR1 SGHTA, CDR2 FQGNSA. With V trimmed by 2 bases and J by 0 bases, 6 bases remained unmatched. The CDR3 nucleotides are TGTGCCAGCAGCTTACTTGGGGCGGGGGGCTCCTACAATGAGCAGTTCTTC. Protein product: CASSLLGAGGSYNEQFF. The whole variable domain, remainder taken from reference TRBV7-2 and TRBJ2-1, is GAGVSQSPSNKVTEKGKDVELRCDPISGHTALYWYRQSLGQGLEFLIYFQGNSAPDKSGLPSDRFSAERTGGSVSTLTIQRTQQEDSAVYLCASSLLGAGGSYNEQFFGPGTRLTVL.

The chain uses TRBV7-9 and TRBJ1-1; D remains ambiguous. There are 16 residues in the CDR3. CDR1 is SEHNR, CDR2 FQNEAQ, per germline (reference sequence). V lost 1 base to trimming and J lost 0 bases, with 12 bases between them. Written as DNA, the CDR3 is TGTGCCAGCAGCTTAGAAACGGAGGGCCTGAACACTGAAGCTTTCTTT. This codes for CASSLETEGLNTEAFF.

The rearrangement uses TRBV18 and TRBJ2-7; D possibly matches TRBD1 or TRBD2 (5 bases each). V lost 3 bases and J lost 0, with 9 bases in between. Germline-derived CDR1 and CDR2 are KGHSH and LQKENI. The CDR3 is 14 residues long. The CDR3 sequence: CASSPAGTSYEQYF. CDR3 nucleotides: TGTGCCAGCTCACCCGCAGGGACCTCCTACGAGCAGTACTTC.